This T cell receptor (beta chain) derives from a study of identical twins. A universal primer site was added by template switching, and unique molecular identifiers were carried by the cDNA. Each CDR3 protein gets one entry after TCRdb re-called the 5' RACE reads with MiXCR. The repertoire holds around 1.7 million distinct CDR3 sequences, with about 30% as singletons. This CDR3 is 14 amino acids long. CDR1 is DFQATT and CDR2 is SNEGSKA in the germline V gene (reference sequence). Comment on this clonotype: Its antigen remains unidentified. One junction end disagrees with the germline gene, perhaps due to a read error.

Study outcomes and limitations: Memory repertoires showed no such pattern, whereas abundant cord blood beta clonotypes carried fewer insertions.

The rearrangement joins TRBV20-1 to TRBJ2-1, with D perhaps matching TRBD2 (5 bases). The material sequenced was cord blood. The sequence came from a newborn girl in good health. The CDR3 DNA is TGCAGTGCTAGAAGGAGAGGGCTACTTGGTGAGCGGTTCTTC. Translating gives CSARRRGLLGERFF.